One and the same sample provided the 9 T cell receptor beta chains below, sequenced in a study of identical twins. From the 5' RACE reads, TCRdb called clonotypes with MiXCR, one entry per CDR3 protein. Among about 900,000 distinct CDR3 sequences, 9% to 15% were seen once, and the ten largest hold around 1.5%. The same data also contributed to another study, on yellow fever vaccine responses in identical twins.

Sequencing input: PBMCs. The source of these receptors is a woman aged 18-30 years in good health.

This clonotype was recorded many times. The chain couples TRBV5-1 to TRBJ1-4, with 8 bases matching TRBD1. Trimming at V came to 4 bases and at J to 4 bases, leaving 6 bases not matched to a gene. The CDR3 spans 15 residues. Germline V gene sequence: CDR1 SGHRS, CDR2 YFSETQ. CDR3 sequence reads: CASSPHRGINEKLFF. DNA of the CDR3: TGCGCCAGCAGCCCTCACAGGGGGATTAATGAAAAACTGTTTTTT. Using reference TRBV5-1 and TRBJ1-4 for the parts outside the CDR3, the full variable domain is KAGVTQTPRYLIKTRGQQVTLSCSPISGHRSVSWYQQTPGQGLQFLFEYFSETQRNKGNFPGRFSGRQFSNSRSEMNVSTLELGDSALYLCASSPHRGINEKLFFGSGTQLSVL.

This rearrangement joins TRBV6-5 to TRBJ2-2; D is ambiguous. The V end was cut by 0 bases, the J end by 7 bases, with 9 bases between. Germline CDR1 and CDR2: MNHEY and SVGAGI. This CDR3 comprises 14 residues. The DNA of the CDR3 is TGTGCCAGCAGTTACTCGAGGACGGTCGGGGAGCTGTTTTTT. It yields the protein CASSYSRTVGELFF.

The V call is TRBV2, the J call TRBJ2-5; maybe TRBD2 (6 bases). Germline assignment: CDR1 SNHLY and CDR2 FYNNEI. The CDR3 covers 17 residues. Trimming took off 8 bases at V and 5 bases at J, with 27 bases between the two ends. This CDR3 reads CASLLRLFSGGGETQYF. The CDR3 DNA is TGTGCCAGCCTCCTTAGATTATTTAGCGGAGGAGGGGAGACCCAGTACTTC. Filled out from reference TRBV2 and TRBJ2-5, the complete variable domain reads EPEVTQTPSHQVTQMGQEVILRCVPISNHLYFYWYRQILGQKVEFLVSFYNNEISEKSEIFDDQFSVERPDGSNFTLKIRSTKLEDSAMYFCASLLRLFSGGGETQYFGPGTRLLVL.

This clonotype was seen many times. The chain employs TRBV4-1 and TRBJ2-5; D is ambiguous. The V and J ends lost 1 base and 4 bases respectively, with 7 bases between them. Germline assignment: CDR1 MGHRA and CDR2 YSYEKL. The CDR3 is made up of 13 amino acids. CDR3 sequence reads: CASSQVMLETQYF. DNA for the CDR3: TGCGCCAGCAGCCAAGTTATGTTAGAGACCCAGTACTTC.

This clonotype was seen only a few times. The CDR3 coding sequence is TGTGCCAGTAGTCCCTGGACAGGGGTAGGATACGAGCAGTACTTC. It translates to CASSPWTGVGYEQYF. The V call is TRBV19, the J call TRBJ2-7; 9 bases fit TRBD1. CDR1 and CDR2 (germline): LNHDA, SQIVND (reference sequence). This CDR3 region has 15 residues. The ends lost 5 bases at V and 4 bases at J; junction bases unmatched: 9.

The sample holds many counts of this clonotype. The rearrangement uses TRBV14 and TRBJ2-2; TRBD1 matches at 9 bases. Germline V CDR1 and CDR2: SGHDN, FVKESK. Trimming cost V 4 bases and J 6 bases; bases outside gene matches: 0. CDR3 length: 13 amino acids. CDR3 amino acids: CASSRDRAGELFF. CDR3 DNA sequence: TGTGCCAGCAGCCGGGACAGGGCCGGGGAGCTGTTTTTT. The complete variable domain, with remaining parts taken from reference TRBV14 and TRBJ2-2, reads EAGVTQFPSHSVIEKGQTVTLRCDPISGHDNLYWYRRVMGKEIKFLLHFVKESKQDESGMPNNRFLAERTGGTYSTLKVQPAELEDSGVYFCASSRDRAGELFFGEGSRLTVL.

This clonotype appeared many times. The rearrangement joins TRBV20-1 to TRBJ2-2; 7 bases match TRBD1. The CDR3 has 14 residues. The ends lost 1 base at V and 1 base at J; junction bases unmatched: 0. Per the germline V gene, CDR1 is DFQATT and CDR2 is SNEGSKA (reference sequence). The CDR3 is CSARGTGNTGELFF. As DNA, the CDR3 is TGCAGTGCTAGAGGGACAGGGAACACCGGGGAGCTGTTTTTT.

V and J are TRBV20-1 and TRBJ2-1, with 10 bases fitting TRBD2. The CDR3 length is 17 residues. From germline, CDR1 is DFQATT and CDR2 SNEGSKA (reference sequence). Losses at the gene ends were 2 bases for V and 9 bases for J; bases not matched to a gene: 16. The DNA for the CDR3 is TGCAGTGCTAGATCCCCCCCCCAGCGGGGGGGTTCTGTTGAGCAGTTCTTC. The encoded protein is CSARSPPQRGGSVEQFF.

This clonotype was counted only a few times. As DNA, the CDR3 is TGCGCCAGCAGCGTCCCGGGGTCCTACGAGCAGTACTTC. Translated, it gives CASSVPGSYEQYF. The J gene is TRBJ2-7, the V gene TRBV5-1; D is perhaps TRBD2 (5 bases). The CDR3 consists of 13 residues. Per germline, CDR1 SGHRS and CDR2 YFSETQ. Trimming pared 4 bases from V and 1 base from J, leaving 9 bases between.